This T cell receptor beta chain is from a study of T cell clones after liver transplantation. Study-wide background: Liver transplant recipients had immunosuppression withdrawal attempted within 2 years. At least one year of complete immunosuppression withdrawal without enzymes over twice normal defined tolerance. Blood was drawn pre-transplant, before withdrawal, and after full or failed withdrawal. Study observations and caveats: A larger donor-reactive than third-party decline suggested partial antigen-specific deletion.

In regard to this clone: The antigen is undetermined.

This CDR3 is 14 amino acids long. Germline loops: CDR1 MNHNY, CDR2 SVGAGI (reference sequence). Trimming took 2 bases from V and 4 from J, leaving 11 bases between them. Sequencing used immunoSEQ multiplex PCR; TCRdb keeps in-frame clones, though not all of them. The sample holds roughly 120,000 clones; 90% are singletons and the top ten take 0.8% to 0.9%. The source was CD4+ T cells from blood, collected 12 months after liver transplant. The chain is built from TRBV6-6 and TRBJ1-2; maybe TRBD1 (6 bases). The receptor was isolated from a human patient who received a liver transplant. The T cells may partly be graft donor cells. CDR3 in DNA: TGTGCCAGCAGTTACGGGGGGCAGCCCTATGGCTACACCTTC. It is translated as CASSYGGQPYGYTF.